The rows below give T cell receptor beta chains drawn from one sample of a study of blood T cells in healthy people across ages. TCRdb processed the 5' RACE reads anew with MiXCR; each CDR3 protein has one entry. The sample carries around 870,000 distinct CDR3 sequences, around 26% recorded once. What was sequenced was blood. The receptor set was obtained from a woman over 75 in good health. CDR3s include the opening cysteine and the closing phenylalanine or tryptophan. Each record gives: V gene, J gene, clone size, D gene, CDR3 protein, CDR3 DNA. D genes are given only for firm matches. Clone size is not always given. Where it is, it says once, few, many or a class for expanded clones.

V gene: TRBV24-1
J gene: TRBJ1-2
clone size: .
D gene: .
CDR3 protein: CATGERGAVDYTF
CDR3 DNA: TGTGCCACCGGTGAACGGGGGGCGGTTGACTACACCTTC

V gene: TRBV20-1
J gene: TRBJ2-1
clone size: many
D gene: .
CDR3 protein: CSASRTRTRTNEQFF
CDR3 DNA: TGCAGTGCTAGCCGCACCCGGACGCGGACGAATGAGCAGTTCTTC

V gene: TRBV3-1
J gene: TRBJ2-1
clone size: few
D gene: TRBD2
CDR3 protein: CASSSTRRGEKFF
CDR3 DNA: TGTGCCAGCAGCTCCACAAGACGGGGGGAAAAGTTCTTC

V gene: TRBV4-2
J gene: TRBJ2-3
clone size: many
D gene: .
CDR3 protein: CASSPRLSSNQGTDTQYF
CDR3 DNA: TGTGCCAGCAGCCCCCGGCTCTCCTCTAACCAGGGCACAGATACGCAGTATTTT

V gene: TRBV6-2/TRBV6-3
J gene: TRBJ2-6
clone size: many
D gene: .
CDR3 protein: CASAKEGRGWANVLTF
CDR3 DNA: TGTGCCAGCGCCAAAGAGGGGCGAGGATGGGCCAACGTCCTGACTTTC

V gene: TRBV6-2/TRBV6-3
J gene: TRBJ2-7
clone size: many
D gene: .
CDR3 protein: CASSYAGTYEQYF
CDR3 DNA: TGTGCCAGCAGTTACGCAGGAACCTACGAGCAGTACTTC

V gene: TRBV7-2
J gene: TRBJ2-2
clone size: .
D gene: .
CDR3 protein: CASSLARNGEPFF
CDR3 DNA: TGTGCCAGCAGCTTAGCGAGGAACGGGGAGCCGTTTTTT

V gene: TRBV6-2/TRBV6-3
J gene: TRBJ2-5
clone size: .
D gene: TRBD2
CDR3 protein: CASSRLAEPQETQYF
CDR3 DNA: TGTGCCAGCAGTAGACTAGCGGAACCACAAGAGACCCAGTACTTC

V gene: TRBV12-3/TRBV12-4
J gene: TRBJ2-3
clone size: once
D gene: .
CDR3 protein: CASSYRDFPTDTQYF
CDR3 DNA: TGTGCCAGCAGTTACCGGGACTTCCCCACAGATACGCAGTATTTT

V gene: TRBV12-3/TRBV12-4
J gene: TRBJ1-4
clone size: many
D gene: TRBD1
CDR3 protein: CASTRGQGATNEKLFF
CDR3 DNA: TGTGCCAGCACCCGGGGACAGGGGGCAACTAATGAAAAACTGTTTTTT

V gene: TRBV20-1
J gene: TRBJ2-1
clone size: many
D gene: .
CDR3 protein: CSARDRGGIYNEQFF
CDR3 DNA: TGCAGTGCTAGAGATCGGGGCGGGATCTACAATGAGCAGTTCTTC

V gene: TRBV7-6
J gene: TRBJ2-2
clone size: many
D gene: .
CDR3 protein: CASSSLANTGELFF
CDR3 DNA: TGTGCCAGCAGCTCCCTCGCGAACACCGGGGAGCTGTTTTTT

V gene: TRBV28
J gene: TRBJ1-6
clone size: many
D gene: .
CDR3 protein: CALSGHNSPLHF
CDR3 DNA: TGTGCCCTGTCTGGACATAATTCACCCCTCCACTTT

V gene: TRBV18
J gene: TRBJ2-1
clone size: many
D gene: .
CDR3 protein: CASSPMQGSSYNEQFF
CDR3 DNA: TGTGCCAGCTCACCAATGCAAGGGAGCTCCTACAATGAGCAGTTCTTC

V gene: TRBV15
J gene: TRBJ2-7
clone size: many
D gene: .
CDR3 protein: CATSRVQTSSYEQYF
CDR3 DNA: TGTGCCACCAGCAGAGTACAGACGAGCTCCTACGAGCAGTACTTC

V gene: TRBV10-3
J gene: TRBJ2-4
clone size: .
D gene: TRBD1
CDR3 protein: CAISLLGQGKEQYF
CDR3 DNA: TGTGCCATCAGTCTTTTGGGACAGGGGAAGGAGCAGTACTTC

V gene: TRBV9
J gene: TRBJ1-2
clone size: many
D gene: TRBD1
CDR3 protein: CASSGPQGYGYTF
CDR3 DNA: TGTGCCAGCAGCGGACCACAGGGGTACGGCTACACCTTC

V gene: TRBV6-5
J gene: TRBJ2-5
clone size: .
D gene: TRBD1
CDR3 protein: CASSYFRDRESNEQYF
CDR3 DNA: TGTGCCAGCAGTTACTTTAGGGACAGGGAGTCCAATGAGCAGTACTTC